This TCR beta chain was profiled in a study of T-cell reconstitution after alpha-beta-depleted transplantation in children. Library preparation (for TCRbeta) was performed with unique molecular identifiers. Each CDR3 protein is one row after TCRdb ran MiXCR on the PCR reads. In the table there are about 500,000 distinct CDR3 sequences, 30% to 35% of which are singletons. This TCR came from a human donor who donated a stem cell graft to a child with aplastic anemia. The sequences come from PBMCs from the stem cell graft donor, collected from the stem cell graft.

CDR3 amino acids: CASRAVSNQPQHF. The CDR3 bases are TGTGCCAGCAGGGCGGTTAGCAATCAGCCCCAGCATTTT. This sequence joins TRBV12-3 or TRBV12-4 and TRBJ1-5; D is undetermined. Deletions cut 6 bases from V and 0 bases from J, with 6 bases between. The CDR3 runs 13 residues.